Below, 32 T cell receptor beta chains from the same sample are listed, as sequenced in a study of response to subunit inactivated influenza vaccine. Each CDR3 protein gets one entry after TCRdb re-called the RT-PCR reads with MiXCR. The profile shows hundreds of thousands of distinct CDR3 sequences, 14% of them singletons. The sequenced sample was PBMCs from blood, obtained roughly 2 weeks before vaccination. The receptor source for this set is a man aged 50 to 59 who received an inactivated influenza vaccine.

This clonotype was recorded a few times. The chain recombines TRBV6-5 with TRBJ1-1, with TRBD1 identical over 7 bases. The V gene end was trimmed by 0 bases and the J gene end by 7 bases; junction bases not matched to a gene: 5. The germline CDR1 and CDR2 sequences are MNHEY and SVGAGI. The CDR3 spans 14 residues. The CDR3: CASSYSYRDSEAFF. The CDR3, as DNA: TGTGCCAGCAGTTACTCGTACAGGGACAGTGAAGCTTTCTTT.

This chain uses TRBV15 with TRBJ2-5, with D possibly being TRBD1 (5 bases). Germline assignment: CDR1 LNHNV and CDR2 YYDKDF (reference sequence). V was clipped by 1 base and J by 3 bases, with 6 bases between them. The CDR3 sequence is 13 residues long. CDR3 loop: CATSRAQEETQYF. CDR3 DNA: TGTGCCACCAGCAGAGCACAGGAAGAGACCCAGTACTTC.

This chain links TRBV4-3 with TRBJ1-1; D is possibly TRBD1 (6 bases). V lost 0 bases and J 5 bases, leaving 10 bases between the germline ends. This CDR3 contains 14 residues. CDR1 LGHNA and CDR2 YSLEER come from the germline V gene. The CDR3 loop is CASSQDQGPTEAFF. In DNA, the CDR3 is TGCGCCAGCAGCCAAGATCAGGGGCCAACTGAAGCTTTCTTT.

This chain links TRBV12-3 or TRBV12-4 with TRBJ2-7; 8 bases agree with TRBD1. V lost 4 bases, J lost 7 bases, and 3 bases stayed unmatched. This CDR3 has 12 amino acids. The chain's CDR3 is CASSYDRGEQYF. In nucleotides, the CDR3 is TGTGCCAGCAGTTACGACAGGGGTGAGCAGTACTTC.

This clonotype was detected many times. The chain uses TRBV28 and TRBJ1-1, with TRBD1 matching 9 bases. The CDR3 is 14 amino acids. The trim removed 4 bases at V and 3 bases at J, leaving 3 bases unmatched. Per the germline V gene, CDR1 is MDHEN and CDR2 is SYDVKM. The CDR3 sequence: CASSSQGAYTEAFF. In nucleotides, the CDR3 is TGTGCCAGCAGTTCACAGGGGGCTTACACTGAAGCTTTCTTT.

This clonotype was picked up many times. The CDR3 protein is CASSLNYGTGAQEQYF. The CDR3 DNA reads as TGTGCCAGCAGCTTAAATTATGGGACAGGGGCCCAGGAGCAGTACTTC. The chain combines TRBV7-3 with TRBJ2-7; TRBD1 aligns across 10 bases. This CDR3 has 16 residues. Unmatched junction bases numbered 10, after V lost 1 base and J lost 7 bases. Germline CDR1 and CDR2: SGHTA and FQGTGA.

Only one count was recorded for this clonotype. The chain recombines TRBV5-1 with TRBJ2-1, with 10 bases fitting TRBD1. The germline gives CDR1 SGHRS, CDR2 YFSETQ. The CDR3 spans 15 residues. J was trimmed by 2 bases and V by 4 bases; bases with no gene match: 3. CDR3 protein: CASSKGTGAYNEQFF. CDR3 bases: TGCGCCAGCAGCAAAGGGACAGGGGCCTACAATGAGCAGTTCTTC.

Written as DNA, the CDR3 is TGCAGTGCTAGACCATGGACTAGCGGGGGAGAGACCCAGTACTTC. This codes for CSARPWTSGGETQYF. The chain uses TRBV20-1 and TRBJ2-5; TRBD2 aligns across 13 bases. V shed 2 bases and J 4 bases; nucleotides not matched to a gene: 4. The germline V gene encodes CDR1 DFQATT and CDR2 SNEGSKA (reference sequence). The CDR3 is 15 amino acids.

This clonotype was found many times. V usage is TRBV27 and J usage is TRBJ2-7; 11 positions match TRBD2. Germline lookup yields CDR1 MNHEY and CDR2 SMNVEV (reference sequence). CDR3 size: 15 residues. With V trimmed by 6 bases and J by 5 bases, 9 bases remained unmatched. The DNA of the CDR3 is TGTGCCAGCAGCCAACGACTAGCGGGGTTGCACGAGCAGTACTTC. It encodes CASSQRLAGLHEQYF.

V usage is TRBV20-1 and J usage is TRBJ2-3; D possibly matches TRBD1 or TRBD2 (5 bases each). This CDR3 comprises 16 residues. In germline, CDR1 is DFQATT, CDR2 SNEGSKA (reference sequence). With 3 bases removed from V and 1 base from J, the gap between germline ends came to 17 bases. CDR3: CSASSTGALGTDTQYF. The DNA for the CDR3 is TGCAGTGCTAGTAGTACCGGGGCCCTCGGCACAGATACGCAGTATTTT.

The sample holds a few counts of this clonotype. J is TRBJ2-1 and V is TRBV9; D remains ambiguous. This CDR3 contains 14 residues. The V gene lost 0 bases and the J gene lost 8 bases, with 12 bases spanning the gap. Per germline, CDR1 SGDLS and CDR2 YYNGEE. Here the CDR3 DNA reads TGTGCCAGCAGCGTAGAAACTAACATAGATGAGCAGTTCTTC. Translating gives CASSVETNIDEQFF.

This clonotype has a handful of counts. The chain has TRBV29-1 and TRBJ2-2; no definite D call. The ends were cut back, 4 bases at V and 1 base at J, with 4 bases in the middle. Germline values: CDR1 SQVTM, CDR2 ANQGSEA. The CDR3 runs to 12 residues. The CDR3 DNA reads as TGCAGCGTTGCAGGGAACACCGGGGAGCTGTTTTTT. Residues: CSVAGNTGELFF.

This clonotype turned up a few times. V gene TRBV6-1 combines with J gene TRBJ1-2; D is possibly TRBD1 (6 bases). Trimming left V 5 bases short and J 4 bases short, with 17 bases between. The CDR3 extends over 15 amino acids. CDR1 MNHNS and CDR2 SASEGT come from the germline V gene. The CDR3 nucleotides are TGTGCCAGCAGTACACACATCGGAGGGGGCTATGGCTACACCTTC. This encodes CASSTHIGGGYGYTF.

The chain links TRBV20-1 to TRBJ2-5, with 7 bases that match TRBD1. CDR1 DFQATT and CDR2 SNEGSKA come from the germline V gene (reference sequence). The V gene end was trimmed by 3 bases and the J gene end by 10 bases; junction bases not matched to a gene: 5. The CDR3 sequence is 11 residues long. The CDR3 sequence is CSASGPGGQYF. CDR3 nucleotide sequence: TGCAGTGCTAGCGGCCCAGGGGGCCAGTACTTC.

The V call is TRBV5-1, the J call TRBJ2-1; 11 positions agree with TRBD2. With V trimmed by 4 bases and J by 6 bases, 6 bases remained unmatched. Looked up from germline, CDR1 is SGHRS and CDR2 is YFSETQ. This CDR3 spans 15 amino acids. Here the CDR3 reads CASSTSGSSVNEQFF. The CDR3 DNA follows: TGCGCCAGCAGCACTAGCGGGAGTAGCGTCAATGAGCAGTTCTTC.

This clonotype was seen a few times. The chain joins TRBV5-5 to TRBJ2-3, with D unclear. Germline V gene lookup returns CDR1 SGHKS and CDR2 YYEKEE (reference sequence). The CDR3 has 15 residues. V dropped 1 base and J dropped 6 bases, with 15 bases sitting between them. This chain's CDR3 is CASSLRAPWVDTQYF. CDR3 bases: TGTGCCAGCAGCTTGAGGGCTCCATGGGTGGATACGCAGTATTTT.

The CDR3 spells CASSQEFDRDSYEQYF. The CDR3 DNA follows: TGTGCCAGCAGCCAAGAGTTCGACAGAGATAGCTACGAGCAGTACTTC. The chain carries TRBV4-2 and TRBJ2-7; D possibly corresponds to TRBD1 (5 bases). CDR3 length: 16 amino acids. Trimming stripped 0 bases from V and 3 bases from J, with 15 bases between. Germline CDR1 is LGHNA and CDR2 is YNFKEQ.

This clonotype was seen at least ten times. CDR3 region: CASSPHSGRATGELFF. CDR3 in DNA: TGTGCCAGCAGCCCCCATAGCGGGAGGGCCACCGGGGAGCTGTTTTTT. This sequence joins TRBV7-3 and TRBJ2-2; 11 nucleotides match TRBD2. The CDR3 contains 16 residues. Germline assignment: CDR1 SGHTA and CDR2 FQGTGA. Trimming removed 5 bases from V and 4 bases from J; junction bases left unmatched: 6.

This chain connects TRBV2 to TRBJ2-5; D possibly corresponds to TRBD2 (5 bases). Deletions cut 1 base from V and 3 bases from J, with 12 bases between. This CDR3 comprises 15 residues. Germline assignment: CDR1 SNHLY and CDR2 FYNNEI. CDR3 DNA sequence: TGTGCCAGCAGTGAAGGTCCGGGGATTGAAGAGACCCAGTACTTC. Protein product: CASSEGPGIEETQYF.

The V gene is TRBV6-1, the J gene TRBJ1-2; no clear D. Trimming cost V 2 bases and J 3 bases, with 10 bases left between them. Germline assignment: CDR1 MNHNS and CDR2 SASEGT. This CDR3 has 14 amino acids. CDR3 DNA: TGTGCCAGCAGTGAATCGTGGGGAGACTATGGCTACACCTTC. Its translation: CASSESWGDYGYTF.

This clonotype was counted a single time. This chain links TRBV5-5 with TRBJ2-3; the match to TRBD1 covers 7 bases. With 2 bases clipped from V and 5 bases from J, the junction kept 2 bases outside the gene matches. The germline CDR1 and CDR2 sequences are SGHKS and YYEKEE (reference sequence). The CDR3 runs to 13 residues. In DNA, the CDR3 is TGTGCCAGCAGCTTAGACAGGGAAGATACGCAGTATTTT. Protein product: CASSLDREDTQYF.

The chain combines TRBV5-1 with TRBJ2-5, with 7 bases that match TRBD1. V shed 4 bases and J 4 bases; nucleotides not matched to a gene: 19. Per germline, CDR1 SGHRS and CDR2 YFSETQ. The CDR3 length is 18 residues. The CDR3 DNA sequence: TGCGCCAGCAGCCCCCTAAGGGGGCGCCCCACGGAGACAGAGACCCAGTACTTC. Amino acid sequence: CASSPLRGRPTETETQYF.

The CDR3 nucleotides read TGTGCCAGCAGCCAAGGGGTACTCCCAGCCACCTACGAGCAGTACTTC. Amino acids: CASSQGVLPATYEQYF. This rearrangement joins TRBV14 to TRBJ2-7, with D unresolved. Germline lookup yields CDR1 SGHDN and CDR2 FVKESK. This CDR3 has 16 residues. The V gene lost 1 base and the J gene lost 2 bases, with 15 bases spanning the gap. The complete variable domain, with remaining parts taken from reference TRBV14 and TRBJ2-7, reads EAGVTQFPSHSVIEKGQTVTLRCDPISGHDNLYWYRRVMGKEIKFLLHFVKESKQDESGMPNNRFLAERTGGTYSTLKVQPAELEDSGVYFCASSQGVLPATYEQYFGPGTRLTVT.

The CDR3 loop reads CATSRVRGAEAFF. The CDR3 DNA is TGTGCCACCAGCAGAGTCAGGGGAGCTGAAGCTTTCTTT. The rearrangement joins TRBV15 to TRBJ1-1; possibly TRBD1 for D (6 bases). The CDR3 has 13 amino acids. The V and J ends lost 1 base and 6 bases respectively, with 9 bases between them. Germline lookup yields CDR1 LNHNV and CDR2 YYDKDF (reference sequence).

The chain links TRBV28 to TRBJ2-1; 7 bases are a match to TRBD2. The CDR3 contains 16 residues. Germline V gene sequence: CDR1 MDHEN, CDR2 SYDVKM. V shed 2 bases and J 7 bases; nucleotides not matched to a gene: 11. Here the CDR3 DNA reads TGTGCCAGCAGTTTAGGCCCCGGACTAGTCTTGAATGAGCAGTTCTTC. It encodes CASSLGPGLVLNEQFF.

This clonotype was counted between two and nine times. The rearrangement uses TRBV28 and TRBJ1-1; 7 bases agree with TRBD1. Germline V gene sequence: CDR1 MDHEN, CDR2 SYDVKM. CDR3 length equals 18 residues. V shed 3 bases, J shed 0 bases, and the junction held 13 bases outside the gene matches. CDR3 amino acids: CASSFRPGGKTLNTEAFF. As DNA, the CDR3 is TGTGCCAGCAGTTTTCGTCCAGGGGGAAAAACTTTGAACACTGAAGCTTTCTTT.

This chain links TRBV7-9 with TRBJ2-7; 11 positions match TRBD2. The germline CDR1 and CDR2 sequences are SEHNR and FQNEAQ (reference sequence). The J segment lost 5 bases and the V segment lost 2 bases, leaving 8 bases of the junction unmatched. The CDR3 sequence is 16 residues long. The CDR3 loop reads CASSLLGLAGLDEQYF. CDR3 DNA: TGTGCCAGCAGCTTACTCGGACTAGCGGGTCTTGACGAGCAGTACTTC. Drawing the rest from reference TRBV7-9 and TRBJ2-7, the complete variable domain is DTGVSQNPRHKITKRGQNVTFRCDPISEHNRLYWYRQTLGQGPEFLTYFQNEAQLEKSRLLSDRFSAERPKGSFSTLEIQRTEQGDSAMYLCASSLLGLAGLDEQYFGPGTRLTVT.

This clonotype was recorded at least ten times. This chain connects TRBV7-9 to TRBJ2-7; D call uncertain. Trimming took 6 bases from V and 4 from J, leaving 7 bases between them. The CDR3 is 11 amino acids. Per the germline V gene, CDR1 is SEHNR and CDR2 is FQNEAQ (reference sequence). CDR3 amino acids: CASSWGYEQYF. The CDR3 bases are TGTGCCAGCAGTTGGGGTTACGAGCAGTACTTC.

CDR3: CASSATSSSGEQYF. CDR3 DNA: TGCGCCAGCAGTGCGACTAGCTCGTCCGGCGAGCAGTACTTC. The chain carries TRBV5-1 and TRBJ2-7; TRBD2 aligns across 7 bases. This CDR3 comprises 14 residues. Unmatched junction bases numbered 11, after V lost 5 bases and J lost 6 bases. CDR1 and CDR2 (germline): SGHRS, YFSETQ.

The V gene is TRBV20-1, the J gene TRBJ2-1, with TRBD2 as a possible D gene (6 bases). CDR3 length: 14 residues. V was shortened by 6 bases and J by 10 bases, with 22 bases between the two germline ends. Per the germline V gene, CDR1 is DFQATT and CDR2 is SNEGSKA (reference sequence). This CDR3 reads CSALLGGLPIEQFF. The DNA of the CDR3 is TGCAGTGCCCTCCTTGGGGGACTTCCAATAGAGCAGTTCTTC.

The J gene is TRBJ2-5, the V gene TRBV20-1; D is ambiguous. Germline V gene lookup returns CDR1 DFQATT and CDR2 SNEGSKA (reference sequence). This CDR3 comprises 11 residues. V was trimmed by 4 bases and J by 4 bases, leaving 7 bases between them. CDR3 bases: TGCAGTGCTAATCATGGAGAGACCCAGTACTTC. Residues: CSANHGETQYF.

A few counts support this clonotype. The genes are TRBV19 and TRBJ1-3; D is possibly TRBD1 (6 bases). This CDR3 is built from 17 residues. Trimming cost V 3 bases and J 5 bases, with 20 bases left between them. Germline loops: CDR1 LNHDA, CDR2 SQIVND (reference sequence). CDR3 amino acids: CASSIGGTSLWRNTIYF. As DNA, the CDR3 is TGTGCCAGTAGTATCGGCGGGACATCGCTATGGAGAAACACCATATATTTT.